One and the same sample provided the 3 T cell receptor beta chains below, sequenced in a study of T-cell memory formation after mild COVID-19. TCRdb called the 5' RACE reads again in MiXCR, with one record for every CDR3 protein. The sample has under 700,000 distinct CDR3 sequences; over 20% are singletons. The sample comprised PBMCs or a T cell subset sorted from them (not recorded which). These receptors all stem from an adult woman who had mild COVID-19 (a few samples of this study predate the infection). Cell type and time point are not known.

In DNA, the CDR3 is TGTGCCAGCAAAGGTCCCGGGGGCCGCTCGGTAGATACGCAGTATTTT. It yields the protein CASKGPGGRSVDTQYF. The chain combines TRBV12-3 or TRBV12-4 with TRBJ2-3; TRBD1 or TRBD2 may be the D gene (6 bases each). The CDR3 contains 16 residues. Trimming removed 7 bases at V and 5 bases at J, with 22 bases between.

This clonotype was seen more than once but under ten times. V gene TRBV11-1 combines with J gene TRBJ2-3, with D possibly matching TRBD2 (5 bases). Trimming took 4 bases from V and 6 from J, leaving 23 bases between them. The CDR3 contains 17 residues. From germline, CDR1 is SGHAT and CDR2 FQDESV (reference sequence). CDR3 nucleotides: TGTGCCAGCAGCTGGGTGCCCTTTAGCGCCGGAGCGGATACGCAGTATTTT. This encodes CASSWVPFSAGADTQYF.

This clonotype was counted only a few times. The genes are TRBV7-9 and TRBJ2-7; D may be TRBD1 or TRBD2 (6 bases each). This CDR3 contains 17 residues. V lost 4 bases to trimming and J lost 3 bases, with 22 bases between them. CDR1 and CDR2 from the germline V gene are SEHNR and FQNEAQ (reference sequence). The CDR3 DNA reads as TGTGCCAGCAGCTCCCTACTAGGAGGGGGGACACACTACGAGCAGTACTTC. Encoded protein: CASSSLLGGGTHYEQYF.